The T cell receptor (beta chain) described here comes from a study of shared clonotypes between healthy human individuals. Germline-derived CDR1 and CDR2 are SQVTM and ANQGSEA. This CDR3 is 14 amino acids long. V was pared by 8 bases and J by 3 bases, with 7 bases of the junction left unmatched. Clones were read by immunoSEQ multiplex PCR, and TCRdb kept only the in-frame ones, dropping some. The repertoire includes around 2,000,000 clones, 85% to 95% of them detected once, and 1.1% sits in the top ten. About this clone itself: As yet, its antigen is unknown.

Overall study results and limits: Among several donors, 4.5% to 5.5% of naive CD4 clonotypes were found in common. The donor pool, a small one, limited the genetic and exposure-history diversity represented.

Naive CD8 cells lacked CD45RO, underwent positive selection for CCR7 and left out terminally differentiated effector memory CD45RA+ cells. This receptor was obtained from a man aged 18 to 30 in good health. Specimen: naive CD8+ T cells sorted from blood. The chain combines TRBV29-1 with TRBJ2-1, with TRBD2 matching 10 bases. CDR3 sequence reads: CSTIAGGHYNEQFF. CDR3 in DNA: TGCAGCACCATAGCGGGGGGCCACTACAATGAGCAGTTCTTC.